Listed here are 22 T cell receptor beta chains from one sample, sequenced in a study of Tregs in tolerant kidney transplant recipients. Mixed chimerism was transient after nonmyeloablative marrow transplants from related graft donors. Using immunoSEQ multiplex PCR, the repertoire was profiled, and TCRdb retains in-frame clones only, with some absent. Reported are about 15,000 clones; the ten largest clones contain less than 4%. The sample here was CD4+ T cells from blood (PBMCs), taken 12 months after the transplant. These receptors all come from a human patient who received a combined kidney and bone marrow transplant. A share of the T cells may be of graft donor origin.

About this clone itself: Read coverage stops 3 residues before the CDR3 terminus; the germline J gene supplies the remainder. The chain uses TRBV2 and TRBJ2-7, with 10 bases fitting TRBD2. Germline lookup yields CDR1 SNHLY and CDR2 FYNNEI. This CDR3 contains 13 residues. V was clipped by 4 bases and J by 4 bases; unmatched bases: 1. The sequenced CDR3 bases are TGTGCCAGCAGTGCTAGCGGGAGTTACGAG. The encoded protein is CASSASGSYE. The whole CDR3 reads CASSASGSYEQYF.

Concerning this clone: The read halts 3 residues ahead of the CDR3 end, with the missing end drawn from the germline J gene. The V call is TRBV5-4, the J call TRBJ2-3, with D maybe TRBD1 (5 bases). The CDR3 is 16 residues long. Germline V gives CDR1 SGHNT, CDR2 YYREEE (reference sequence). V lost 2 bases and J lost 1, with 14 bases in between. The CDR3 spells CASSFGLLGGTDTQYF. The sequenced CDR3 bases are TGTGCCAGCAGCTTTGGGCTATTAGGGGGCACAGATACG.

This clone is called medium-sized based on its frequency. The sequenced fragment ends 3 residues before the CDR3 boundary, so the rest is inferred from the germline J gene. This sequence joins TRBV13 and TRBJ2-1; D is possibly TRBD2 (6 bases). CDR3 length: 14 residues. Per germline, CDR1 PRHDT and CDR2 FYEKMQ (reference sequence). The V and J ends lost 5 bases and 4 bases respectively, with 12 bases between them. CDR3 DNA, as far as it was read: TGTGCCAGCAGCGAGAGGGACTTTTACAATGAG. This translates into CASSERDFYNE. The whole CDR3 reads CASSERDFYNEQFF.

Of note for this clone: The CDR3 end falls 3 residues outside the read, so it is completed with the germline J gene. The V call is TRBV18, the J call TRBJ2-7; 9 nucleotides agree with TRBD1. Looked up from germline, CDR1 is KGHSH and CDR2 is LQKENI. CDR3 size: 15 residues. The J segment lost 3 bases and the V segment lost 3 bases, leaving 6 bases of the junction unmatched. Partial CDR3 DNA: TGTGCCAGCTCACCGGGACAGGGCTCGTTCTACGAG. Translation: CASSPGQGSFYE. The entire CDR3 protein is CASSPGQGSFYEQYF.

Regarding this clone: The CDR3 end is not reached by the read, which stops 3 residues before it; the germline J gene fills it in. The chain carries TRBV7-2 and TRBJ1-2; D is perhaps TRBD1 (5 bases). The CDR3 loop spans 15 amino acids. The germline CDR1 and CDR2 sequences are SGHTA and FQGNSA. The sequenced part of the CDR3 DNA is TGTGCCAGCAGCTTGGGTCCGGCAGGGATATTCGGC. Its translation is CASSLGPAGIFG. The entire CDR3 is CASSLGPAGIFGYTF.

Comments on this clone: Coverage ceases 3 residues before the CDR3 finishes, and the germline J gene fills in the end. The chain joins TRBV19 to TRBJ2-1; D is unresolved. The V end was cut by 5 bases, the J end by 0 bases, with 11 bases between. This CDR3 is 15 amino acids long. CDR1 is LNHDA and CDR2 is SQIVND in the germline V gene (reference sequence). Incomplete CDR3 DNA: TGTGCCAGTAGTGCCGCTGCTATCTCCTACAATGAG. It specifies CASSAAAISYNE. The entire CDR3 protein reads CASSAAAISYNEQFF.

Turning to this clone: The read falls 3 residues short of the CDR3 end, and the missing part is taken from the germline J gene. The chain has TRBV20-1 and TRBJ2-3; tentative D call: TRBD1 (7 bases). V shed 5 bases and J shed 0 bases, with 12 bases lying between them. The CDR3 runs to 14 residues. Germline V gene data show CDR1 as DFQATT and CDR2 as SNEGSKA (reference sequence). The CDR3 bases that were read are TGCAGTGCTCCCAGGGGGGCTAGCACAGATACG. Amino acid sequence: CSAPRGASTDT. The whole CDR3 protein is CSAPRGASTDTQYF.

As to this clone: The CDR3 is cut off 3 residues early in the read; its end comes from the germline J gene. The J gene is TRBJ2-5, the V gene TRBV20-1; 8 nucleotides agree with TRBD2. The CDR3 covers 11 residues. Germline values: CDR1 DFQATT, CDR2 SNEGSKA (reference sequence). The CDR3 bases that were read are TGCATAACTAGCGGTCAAGAGACC. Translating gives CITSGQET. The CDR3 as a whole reads CITSGQETQYF.

About this clone: The read terminates 3 residues before the CDR3 end, so the remaining end is supplied by the germline J gene. This chain links TRBV18 with TRBJ2-3, with 8 bases lining up with TRBD1. V dropped 4 bases and J dropped 1; count of bases not matched to a gene: 4. This CDR3 has 15 amino acids. Germline CDR1 is KGHSH and CDR2 is LQKENI. The CDR3 bases that were read are TGTGCCAGCTCACAACCGACAGGGGGCACAGATACG. Translating it yields CASSQPTGGTDT. The CDR3 as a whole reads CASSQPTGGTDTQYF. Variable domain in full (rest from reference TRBV18 and TRBJ2-3): NAGVMQNPRHLVRRRGQEARLRCSPMKGHSHVYWYRQLPEEGLKFMVYLQKENIIDESGMPKERFSAEFPKEGPSILRIQQVVRGDSAAYFCASSQPTGGTDTQYFGPGTRLTVL.

As regards this clone: The read comes to an end 3 residues before the CDR3 does, leaving the germline J gene to fill in the end. This chain connects TRBV7-7 to TRBJ2-1; 8 nucleotides match TRBD2. The V and J ends lost 5 bases and 1 base, in that order; junction bases with no gene match: 7. In germline, CDR1 is SSHAT, CDR2 FNYEAQ (reference sequence). The CDR3 loop spans 16 amino acids. The DNA read from the CDR3 is TGTGCCAGCAGCCCCGGCCCTAGCGGGTCCTACAATGAG. It codes for CASSPGPSGSYNE. In full, the CDR3 is CASSPGPSGSYNEQFF.

On this clone itself: The read is 3 residues too short to cover the CDR3 end, so that end is filled in from the germline J gene. This chain links TRBV11-2 with TRBJ2-5; perhaps TRBD2 as D (6 bases). The CDR3 is made up of 15 amino acids. Germline V gene sequence: CDR1 SGHAT, CDR2 FQNNGV. V lost 0 bases and J 6 bases, leaving 14 bases between the germline ends. Incomplete CDR3 DNA: TGTGCCAGCAGCTTAGATCTAAAGGCGGGGCAGACC. Its translation: CASSLDLKAGQT. The entire CDR3 sequence reads CASSLDLKAGQTQYF. Full variable domain (remainder filled in from reference TRBV11-2 and TRBJ2-5): EAGVAQSPRYKIIEKRQSVAFWCNPISGHATLYWYQQILGQGPKLLIQFQNNGVVDDSQLPKDRFSAERLKGVDSTLKIQPAKLEDSAVYLCASSLDLKAGQTQYFGPGTRLLVL.

As regards this clone: The CDR3 extends 3 residues past the end of the read, so its final part is completed from the germline J gene. The V gene is TRBV5-8, the J gene TRBJ1-4; weak D call: TRBD1 (6 bases). The V gene lost 3 bases and the J gene lost 7 bases, with 13 bases spanning the gap. Germline-derived CDR1 and CDR2 are SGHTS and YDEGEE. The CDR3 is made up of 14 amino acids. The CDR3 sequence is CASSSPPGVEKLFF. The part of the CDR3 DNA that was read is TGTGCCAGCAGCTCCCCTCCAGGGGTTGAAAAA.

Concerning this clone itself: The read terminates 3 residues ahead of where the CDR3 ends, so the germline J gene completes it. This rearrangement joins TRBV7-9 to TRBJ2-7; D might be TRBD1 or TRBD2, each matching 5 bases. Trimming left V 1 base short and J 6 bases short, with 13 bases between. Germline assignment: CDR1 SEHNR and CDR2 FQNEAQ (reference sequence). The CDR3 length is 14 residues. CDR3 DNA, as far as it was read: TGTGCCAGCAGCTTAGACGAGGGGCCGACCGAG. Translated, it gives CASSLDEGPTE. The full CDR3 protein is CASSLDEGPTEQYF.

In the case of this clone: The read stops 3 residues short of the end of the CDR3; the missing end is completed from the germline J gene. The chain uses TRBV5-1 and TRBJ1-6; D remains ambiguous. The CDR3 extends over 15 amino acids. Germline CDR1 reads SGHRS; CDR2 reads YFSETQ. The germline V and J ends were trimmed by 3 bases and 5 bases, with 12 bases remaining between them. The CDR3 loop is CASSSGTQNNSPLHF. The sequenced CDR3 bases are TGCGCCAGCAGCTCTGGCACCCAGAATAATTCACCC.

About this clone: Sequencing ends 3 residues short of the CDR3 end; the germline J gene provides the rest. The chain links TRBV18 to TRBJ2-1; 7 nucleotides align to TRBD1. Unmatched junction bases numbered 8, after V lost 5 bases and J lost 4 bases. CDR1 is KGHSH, CDR2 LQKENI, per germline. This CDR3 is 15 amino acids long. CDR3 protein: CASSAGTAHYNEQFF. The part of the CDR3 DNA that was read is TGTGCCAGCTCAGCCGGGACAGCTCATTACAATGAG.

Note on this clone: Read sequence stops 3 residues before the CDR3 end, and the germline J gene provides the missing end. The chain has TRBV5-4 and TRBJ1-3; no reliable D call. CDR1 is SGHNT, CDR2 YYREEE, per germline (reference sequence). V lost 0 bases to trimming and J lost 0 bases, with 4 bases between them. CDR3 length: 14 amino acids. The part of the CDR3 DNA that was read is TGTGCCAGCAGCTTGGACAGCTCTGGAAACACC. Encoded protein: CASSLDSSGNT. The whole CDR3 is CASSLDSSGNTIYF.

A note on this clone: The read stops 3 residues short of the end of the CDR3; the missing end is completed from the germline J gene. The rearrangement joins TRBV7-2 to TRBJ1-6, with no clear D. Trimming took off 0 bases at V and 1 base at J, with 13 bases between the two ends. Germline loops: CDR1 SGHTA, CDR2 FQGNSA. The CDR3 is made up of 18 amino acids. The CDR3: CASSLALGFRSYNSPLHF. The sequenced CDR3 bases are TGTGCCAGCAGCTTAGCTTTAGGGTTTCGGTCCTATAATTCACCC.

Notes on this clone: The CDR3 end is not reached by the read, which stops 3 residues before it; the germline J gene fills it in. The genes are TRBV7-3 and TRBJ2-2, with D possibly being TRBD2 (5 bases). Germline CDR1 reads SGHTA; CDR2 reads FQGTGA. V lost 1 base and J 6 bases, leaving 15 bases between the germline ends. The CDR3 has 16 residues. CDR3: CASSLNPGSIAGELFF. The part of the CDR3 DNA that was read is TGTGCCAGCAGCTTAAATCCGGGGTCGATCGCCGGGGAG.

A remark on this clone: Read data end 3 residues before the CDR3 end; the end is taken from the germline J gene. The chain has TRBV11-2 and TRBJ2-5; no firm D call. CDR3 length: 13 amino acids. Per germline, CDR1 SGHAT and CDR2 FQNNGV. V was shortened by 2 bases and J by 3 bases, with 7 bases between the two germline ends. The sequenced CDR3 bases are TGTGCCAGCAGCTTAAATGCGGAAGAGACC. It specifies CASSLNAEET. The full CDR3 is CASSLNAEETQYF.

For this clone: The read falls 3 residues short of the CDR3 end, and the missing part is taken from the germline J gene. V is TRBV7-2 and J is TRBJ1-1; 7 positions match TRBD1. The length of the CDR3 is 12 residues. Germline CDR1 reads SGHTA; CDR2 reads FQGNSA. The covered CDR3 bases are TGTGCCAGCAGCTTAAGACAGGGTCGA. Translating gives CASSLRQGR. The whole CDR3 region reads CASSLRQGRAFF.

As regards this clone: The read ends 3 residues before the CDR3 terminus; that terminus is restored from the germline J gene. J is TRBJ2-7 and V is TRBV6-1; 10 bases fit TRBD2. Germline CDR1 MNHNS, CDR2 SASEGT. V lost 4 bases and J lost 4; bases outside the gene matches: 7. The CDR3 is 15 residues long. This chain's CDR3 is CASSVGASGSYEQYF. CDR3 DNA (partial): TGTGCCAGCAGTGTAGGGGCTAGCGGGAGTTACGAG.

Regarding this clone: The read finishes 3 residues shy of the CDR3 end, and the germline J gene is used to complete it. The rearrangement links TRBV10-3 to TRBJ2-3, with 7 bases lining up with TRBD1. Per germline, CDR1 ENHRY and CDR2 SYGVKD. J gave up 1 base and V 3 bases, and 10 bases lay outside the gene matches. The CDR3 totals 17 residues. The DNA read from the CDR3 is TGTGCCATCAGTGACCGACAGGGCGGAAGGGGCACAGATACG. Its protein is CAISDRQGGRGTDT. The full-length CDR3 reads as CAISDRQGGRGTDTQYF.